These 24 T cell receptor beta chains share one sample of origin, sequenced in a study of blood T cell repertoires in COVID-19. The method was immunoSEQ multiplex PCR; TCRdb's version includes in-frame clones alone and lacks a portion of them. The sample contains roughly 200,000 clones, 75% to 90% of which appear only once. Sequenced input: PBMCs or T cells enriched from blood (not recorded which). The receptors come from a man aged 35-49 years who had recovered from COVID-19.

The rearrangement links TRBV2 to TRBJ1-1, with D uncertain. This CDR3 region has 12 residues. Germline V gene sequence: CDR1 SNHLY, CDR2 FYNNEI. The V end lost 8 bases, the J end lost 3 bases, and 10 bases lay between the germline ends. Written as DNA, the CDR3 is TGTGCCAGCGTTAGTTTGGACACTGAAGCTTTCTTT. Translating gives CASVSLDTEAFF.

This chain links TRBV30 with TRBJ2-7, with 8 positions matching TRBD1. J lost 4 bases, V lost 3 bases, and 14 bases had no gene match. From germline, CDR1 is GTSNPN and CDR2 SVGIG (reference sequence). This CDR3 is built from 16 residues. DNA of the CDR3: TGTGCCTGGAGACAACCCCTAGGGACAGGATTATACGAGCAGTACTTC. Amino acids: CAWRQPLGTGLYEQYF.

The chain recombines TRBV5-5 with TRBJ1-3; 11 bases align to TRBD1. The CDR3 consists of 16 residues. The V segment lost 1 base and the J segment 4 bases; nucleotides outside the gene matches: 4. Per the germline V gene, CDR1 is SGHKS and CDR2 is YYEKEE (reference sequence). In DNA form, the CDR3 reads TGTGCCAGCAGCTTGACGGGACAGGGGGTCGGAAACACCATATATTTT. Amino acid sequence: CASSLTGQGVGNTIYF.

The V call is TRBV27, the J call TRBJ2-4; a weak D match, TRBD1 (7 bases). The V gene lost 8 bases and the J gene lost 2 bases, with 13 bases spanning the gap. Per germline, CDR1 MNHEY and CDR2 SMNVEV (reference sequence). There are 14 residues in the CDR3. CDR3 loop: CASRSGGSKNIQYF. The CDR3 DNA sequence: TGTGCCAGCCGATCAGGGGGGTCCAAAAACATTCAGTACTTC.

The V call is TRBV4-2, the J call TRBJ2-1; 7 positions match TRBD1. With V trimmed by 0 bases and J by 7 bases, 12 bases remained unmatched. The CDR3 sequence is 17 residues long. CDR1 and CDR2 (germline): LGHNA, YNFKEQ. CDR3 region: CASSQDFATGSRNEQFF. The CDR3 coding sequence is TGTGCCAGCAGCCAAGATTTCGCGACAGGGTCGAGAAATGAGCAGTTCTTC.

V is TRBV5-6 and J is TRBJ1-5, with a tentative D call TRBD1 (5 bases). This CDR3 spans 14 amino acids. Trimming took 2 bases from V and 8 from J, leaving 14 bases between them. The germline CDR1 and CDR2 sequences are SGHDT and YYEEEE. CDR3 sequence: CASSLTGLGEPQHF. Written as DNA, the CDR3 is TGTGCCAGCAGCTTAACAGGCCTAGGTGAGCCCCAGCATTTT. Complete variable domain (other parts from reference TRBV5-6 and TRBJ1-5): DAGVTQSPTHLIKTRGQQVTLRCSPKSGHDTVSWYQQALGQGPQFIFQYYEEEERQRGNFPDRFSGHQFPNYSSELNVNALLLGDSALYLCASSLTGLGEPQHFGDGTRLSIL.

The chain is built from TRBV19 and TRBJ1-2; 8 bases agree with TRBD1. Losses at the gene ends were 1 base for V and 6 bases for J; bases not matched to a gene: 10. Germline-derived CDR1 and CDR2 are LNHDA and SQIVND (reference sequence). This CDR3 is 16 amino acids long. CDR3: CASSIGGGRTGHGYTF. The CDR3 region has the DNA TGTGCCAGTAGTATAGGAGGGGGTCGGACAGGGCATGGCTACACCTTC.

The CDR3 sequence is CASSPLQGSTEAFF. CDR3 DNA: TGTGCCAGCTCACCTCTGCAGGGGTCGACTGAAGCTTTCTTT. The rearrangement uses TRBV18 and TRBJ1-1; D possibly corresponds to TRBD1 (6 bases). The length of the CDR3 is 14 residues. Germline V lookup: CDR1 KGHSH, CDR2 LQKENI. The ends were cut back, 3 bases at V and 5 bases at J, with 13 bases in the middle.

The chain employs TRBV9 and TRBJ2-3, with D maybe TRBD1 (6 bases). CDR3 length: 16 residues. Per the germline V gene, CDR1 is SGDLS and CDR2 is YYNGEE. Trimming stripped 0 bases from V and 5 bases from J, with 16 bases between. The CDR3 region has the DNA TGTGCCAGCAGCGTAGCTGACCTTCCAGGGGAAGATACGCAGTATTTT. Protein: CASSVADLPGEDTQYF.

The rearrangement links TRBV19 to TRBJ1-1; 11 bases fit TRBD1. V was clipped by 5 bases and J by 11 bases; unmatched bases: 16. Germline V lookup: CDR1 LNHDA, CDR2 SQIVND (reference sequence). The CDR3 is 16 residues long. CDR3 nucleotides: TGTGCCAGTAGTCCTAGGGGGACAGGGGGTATTAAGTATGCTTTCTTT. Its protein is CASSPRGTGGIKYAFF. Based on the CDR3 plus reference TRBV19 and TRBJ1-1, the full variable domain is DGGITQSPKYLFRKEGQNVTLSCEQNLNHDAMYWYRQDPGQGLRLIYYSQIVNDFQKGDIAEGYSVSREKKESFPLTVTSAQKNPTAFYLCASSPRGTGGIKYAFFGQGTRLTVV.

The gene calls are TRBV29-1 and TRBJ2-5; no clear D. From germline, CDR1 is SQVTM and CDR2 ANQGSEA. V lost 3 bases to trimming and J lost 1 base, with 15 bases between them. The CDR3 covers 15 residues. CDR3 nucleotides: TGCAGCGTTGAGAGGCAATCCACTCTCCAAGAGACCCAGTACTTC. As protein: CSVERQSTLQETQYF.

This chain uses TRBV7-8 with TRBJ2-5, with TRBD2 matching 7 bases. The J segment lost 2 bases and the V segment lost 5 bases, leaving 8 bases of the junction unmatched. This CDR3 region has 15 residues. Germline CDR1 reads SGHVS; CDR2 reads FQNEAQ. The chain's CDR3 is CASSPRWGGQETQYF. CDR3 sequence (DNA): TGTGCCAGCAGCCCCCGTTGGGGAGGGCAAGAGACCCAGTACTTC. Complete variable domain (other parts from reference TRBV7-8 and TRBJ2-5): GAGVSQSPRYKVAKRGQDVALRCDPISGHVSLFWYQQALGQGPEFLTYFQNEAQLDKSGLPSDRFFAERPEGSVSTLKIQRTQQEDSAVYLCASSPRWGGQETQYFGPGTRLLVL.

Details on this clone: This sample includes further DNA sequences coding for the same CDR3. V usage is TRBV28 and J usage is TRBJ2-6; the D gene is possibly TRBD1 (6 bases). The germline V gene encodes CDR1 MDHEN and CDR2 SYDVKM. The CDR3 loop spans 16 amino acids. V was pared by 5 bases and J by 2 bases, with 13 bases between. CDR3 DNA sequence: TGTGCCAGCAGTGGTTTAAGGGGGACTGGGGCCAACGTCCTGACTTTC. It is translated as CASSGLRGTGANVLTF.

The sample holds one count of this clone. The chain has TRBV27 and TRBJ2-6; 11 nucleotides line up with TRBD1. Germline CDR1 reads MNHEY; CDR2 reads SMNVEV (reference sequence). The CDR3 runs 20 residues. Trimming cost V 6 bases and J 1 base; bases outside gene matches: 14. The CDR3: CASSSPRTGGGLSGANVLTF. DNA for the CDR3: TGTGCCAGCAGCTCCCCACGGACAGGGGGCGGTTTGTCTGGGGCCAACGTCCTGACTTTC.

V is TRBV11-1 and J is TRBJ2-1; D possibly corresponds to TRBD2 (5 bases). The germline V gene has CDR1 SGHAT and CDR2 FQDESV (reference sequence). The CDR3 sequence is 15 residues long. Deletions cut 5 bases from V and 1 base from J, with 12 bases between. This CDR3 reads CASSEGGGSYNEQFF. The CDR3, as DNA: TGTGCCAGCAGCGAGGGCGGAGGATCCTACAATGAGCAGTTCTTC. Complete variable domain (other parts from reference TRBV11-1 and TRBJ2-1): EAEVAQSPRYKITEKSQAVAFWCDPISGHATLYWYRQILGQGPELLVQFQDESVVDDSQLPKDRFSAERLKGVDSTLKIQPAELGDSAMYLCASSEGGGSYNEQFFGPGTRLTVL.

The gene calls are TRBV7-9 and TRBJ2-7, with TRBD1 identical over 9 bases. The CDR3 spans 15 residues. The germline V gene encodes CDR1 SEHNR and CDR2 FQNEAQ (reference sequence). Trimming at V came to 5 bases and at J to 3 bases, leaving 8 bases not matched to a gene. CDR3 amino acids: CASSHSGQGDYEQYF. CDR3 coding DNA: TGTGCCAGCAGCCACTCGGGACAGGGCGACTACGAGCAGTACTTC.

V and J are TRBV7-8 and TRBJ1-4, with a weak D call TRBD1 (5 bases). The ends were cut back, 4 bases at V and 1 base at J, with 7 bases in the middle. The CDR3 loop spans 14 amino acids. CDR1 and CDR2 (germline): SGHVS, FQNEAQ. CDR3 residues: CASSSQGTNEKLFF. In DNA form, the CDR3 reads TGTGCCAGCAGCTCGCAGGGAACTAATGAAAAACTGTTTTTT.

Within the sample, this clone is medium-sized. The CDR3 DNA reads as TGTGCCAGCAGGGAGGCGGTCAACTACAATGAGCAGTTCTTC. It is translated as CASREAVNYNEQFF. The gene calls are TRBV27 and TRBJ2-1, with D maybe TRBD2 (5 bases). The CDR3 covers 14 residues. CDR1 is MNHEY and CDR2 is SMNVEV in the germline V gene (reference sequence). V was pared by 6 bases and J by 3 bases, with 12 bases between.

The rearrangement links TRBV2 to TRBJ1-1; the D gene is possibly TRBD1 (6 bases). The CDR3 sequence is 12 residues long. Germline CDR1 and CDR2: SNHLY and FYNNEI. The V gene lost 7 bases and the J gene lost 3 bases, with 9 bases spanning the gap. CDR3 nucleotides: TGTGCCAGCAAGGGGGATGACACTGAAGCTTTCTTT. It encodes CASKGDDTEAFF.

The chain joins TRBV5-1 to TRBJ2-5; D gene uncertain. Deletions cut 0 bases from V and 4 bases from J, with 13 bases between. CDR3 length: 15 residues. The germline gives CDR1 SGHRS, CDR2 YFSETQ. CDR3 amino acids: CASSLEQPNGETQYF. DNA of the CDR3: TGCGCCAGCAGCTTGGAACAGCCCAATGGAGAGACCCAGTACTTC.

V is TRBV2 and J is TRBJ2-1; TRBD1 is a possible D gene (5 bases). The V gene's germline CDR1 is SNHLY and CDR2 FYNNEI. With 3 bases removed from V and 8 bases from J, the gap between germline ends came to 17 bases. CDR3 length: 15 amino acids. CDR3 nucleotide sequence: TGTGCCAGCAGTGATCGGACATCTCGCTTAGATGAGCAGTTCTTC. This codes for CASSDRTSRLDEQFF.

The V and J genes are TRBV28 and TRBJ2-5; 8 bases align to TRBD2. The CDR3 has 15 residues. Looked up from germline, CDR1 is MDHEN and CDR2 is SYDVKM. After removal of 6 bases from V and 4 bases from J, the junction contained 10 bases not matched to a gene. The CDR3 DNA follows: TGTGCCAGCAGGCAGGACCCCCGGGGGGGAGAGACCCAGTACTTC. As protein: CASRQDPRGGETQYF.

In its sample, this clone was seen many times. V usage is TRBV19 and J usage is TRBJ1-3; TRBD1 might be the D (5 bases). Germline CDR1 LNHDA, CDR2 SQIVND (reference sequence). Trimming stripped 1 base from V and 3 bases from J, with 10 bases between. The CDR3 is 15 residues long. The CDR3 bases are TGTGCCAGTAGTATAGCCGGTAGGGGTGGAAACACCATATATTTT. Translating it yields CASSIAGRGGNTIYF. Drawing the rest from reference TRBV19 and TRBJ1-3, the complete variable domain is DGGITQSPKYLFRKEGQNVTLSCEQNLNHDAMYWYRQDPGQGLRLIYYSQIVNDFQKGDIAEGYSVSREKKESFPLTVTSAQKNPTAFYLCASSIAGRGGNTIYFGEGSWLTVV.

V gene TRBV9 combines with J gene TRBJ1-1; no firm D call. The CDR3 is 13 amino acids. Germline loops: CDR1 SGDLS, CDR2 YYNGEE. Trimming took 4 bases from V and 7 from J, leaving 14 bases between them. The CDR3 DNA is TGTGCCAGCAGCCCCTATCAGTCGGGTGAAGCTTTCTTT. Protein product: CASSPYQSGEAFF.